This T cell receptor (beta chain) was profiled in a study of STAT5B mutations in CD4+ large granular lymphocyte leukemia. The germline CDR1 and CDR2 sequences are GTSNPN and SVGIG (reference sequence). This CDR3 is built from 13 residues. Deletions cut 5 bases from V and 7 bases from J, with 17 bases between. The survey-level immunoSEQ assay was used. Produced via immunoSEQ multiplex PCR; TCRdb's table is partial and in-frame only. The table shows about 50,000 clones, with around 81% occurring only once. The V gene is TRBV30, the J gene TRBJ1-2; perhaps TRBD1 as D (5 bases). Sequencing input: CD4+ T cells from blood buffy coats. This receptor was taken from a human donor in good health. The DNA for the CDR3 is TGTGCCTGGGACGCCGGGACCTTTCCTGGCTACACCTTC. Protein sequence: CAWDAGTFPGYTF.